Given below is one T cell receptor beta chain in context. Antigen: not known. The CDR3 is made up of 14 amino acids. V shed 4 bases, J shed 7 bases, and the junction held 2 bases outside the gene matches. CDR1 SGHRS and CDR2 YFSETQ come from the germline V gene. The sample comes from a study of cytomegalovirus exposure and HLA in healthy donors. Study observations and caveats: Association with HLA alleles at 0.05 false discovery rate was found for about 17,000 TCR beta sequences in a later analysis. Later, TCR association rates were found to vary by HLA locus, highest for DRB1 and lowest for HLA-C. While the bulk of TCR sequences proved rare, some public TCRs turned up in many donors.

PCR employed 60 Vbeta and 13 Jbeta primers. Clones were sequenced by immunoSEQ multiplex PCR, and TCRdb holds only the in-frame ones, with some missing. The sample has 140,000 or so clones; 66% are singletons. The clonotype originates from a woman aged 55-70 years in good health and CMV-seronegative. The sequencing sample was made of PBMCs. This rearrangement joins TRBV5-1 to TRBJ1-6; 10 bases match TRBD1. For the CDR3, the DNA is TGCGCCAGCAGCAAGGACAGGGGGAATTCACCCCTCCACTTT. This codes for CASSKDRGNSPLHF.